This TCR beta chain stems from a study of T-cell reconstitution after alpha-beta-depleted transplantation in children. This clonotype was counted a few times. Antigen unknown. Germline loops: CDR1 LNHNV, CDR2 YYDKDF (reference sequence). V gave up 5 bases and J gave up 0 bases, with 11 bases separating them. This CDR3 region has 15 residues. Unique molecular identifiers were used in preparing the TCRbeta library. TCRdb redid the calling of the PCR reads with MiXCR, one entry per CDR3 protein. This repertoire shows about 200,000 distinct CDR3 sequences, about 8.4% found once; its top ten account for about 40%. Study results and limitations: Day-60 TCRbeta diversity that was high in some patients was derived from surviving recipient T cells and thymic progenitors. A year had passed since transplant, and T-cell counts and diversity by then came mostly from newly produced T cells.

The sequence derives from a male patient aged 2 to 10 who had a stem cell transplant for acute myeloid leukemia, so the T cells may come from the graft donor. The material was PBMCs, mostly from graft donor cells, obtained 360 days after TCRalphabeta/CD19-depleted stem cell transplant. The chain links TRBV15 to TRBJ2-1; D gene ambiguous. This CDR3 reads CATSAQVGSYNEQFF. The CDR3 DNA reads as TGTGCCACCAGCGCCCAGGTGGGCTCCTACAATGAGCAGTTCTTC. The whole variable domain, filled in from reference TRBV15 and TRBJ2-1, reads DAMVIQNPRYQVTQFGKPVTLSCSQTLNHNVMYWYQQKSSQAPKLLFHYYDKDFNNEADTPDNFQSRRPNTSFCFLDIRSPGLGDTAMYLCATSAQVGSYNEQFFGPGTRLTVL.